These 26 T cell receptor beta chains were all obtained from the same sample, sequenced in a study of blood T cell repertoires in COVID-19. Measured with immunoSEQ multiplex PCR; TCRdb has only the in-frame clones, and not every one. The table lists 75,000 to 100,000 clones, about 90% of them singletons. The sequencing input was peripheral blood. The receptors derive from a human donor with acute or convalescent COVID-19. The donor label of this sample is uncertain.

CDR3 sequence reads: CASSFFKESRDNGYTF. DNA for the CDR3: TGTGCCAGCAGCTTTTTTAAGGAGTCCAGGGATAATGGCTACACCTTC. The rearrangement links TRBV7-2 to TRBJ1-2; D possibly corresponds to TRBD1 (5 bases). The CDR3 sequence is 16 residues long. Germline-derived CDR1 and CDR2 are SGHTA and FQGNSA. V lost 3 bases and J 6 bases, leaving 20 bases between the germline ends.

The V gene is TRBV15, the J gene TRBJ1-2, with D possibly being TRBD1 (5 bases). The V end lost 0 bases, the J end lost 7 bases, and 12 bases lay between the germline ends. This CDR3 comprises 14 residues. CDR1 is LNHNV, CDR2 YYDKDF, per germline (reference sequence). DNA for the CDR3: TGTGCCACCAGCAGAGACAGGGATAGGGCTGGCTACACCTTC. This encodes CATSRDRDRAGYTF. The full variable domain, rest sourced from reference TRBV15 and TRBJ1-2, is DAMVIQNPRYQVTQFGKPVTLSCSQTLNHNVMYWYQQKSSQAPKLLFHYYDKDFNNEADTPDNFQSRRPNTSFCFLDIRSPGLGDTAMYLCATSRDRDRAGYTFGSGTRLTVV.

This rearrangement joins TRBV9 to TRBJ1-1, with D maybe TRBD1 (6 bases). Per the germline V gene, CDR1 is SGDLS and CDR2 is YYNGEE. V lost 2 bases and J 2 bases, leaving 22 bases between the germline ends. This CDR3 comprises 18 residues. The CDR3 is CASSVRPSLGQLNTEAFF. The CDR3, as DNA: TGTGCCAGCAGCGTTAGGCCCTCGTTAGGACAGCTAAACACTGAAGCTTTCTTT.

This chain joins TRBV4-1 and TRBJ2-3; the D gene is possibly TRBD2 (5 bases). Trimming pared 4 bases from V and 4 bases from J, leaving 15 bases between. The CDR3 is 15 amino acids. CDR1 and CDR2 from the germline V gene are MGHRA and YSYEKL. Here the CDR3 reads CASSPQKFGADTQYF. CDR3 nucleotides: TGCGCCAGCAGCCCCCAGAAATTCGGGGCAGATACGCAGTATTTT.

CDR3 coding DNA: TGCAGCGGGGGACTAGACTACGAGCAGTACTTC. Its protein product is CSGGLDYEQYF. The chain couples TRBV29-1 to TRBJ2-7, with 8 positions matching TRBD2. J gave up 3 bases and V 7 bases, and 2 bases lay outside the gene matches. The CDR3 sequence is 11 residues long. Germline loops: CDR1 SQVTM, CDR2 ANQGSEA.

The V and J genes are TRBV5-1 and TRBJ2-1, with D unclear. The germline gives CDR1 SGHRS, CDR2 YFSETQ. V was shortened by 3 bases and J by 2 bases, with 15 bases between the two germline ends. This CDR3 has 16 residues. Written as DNA, the CDR3 is TGCGCCAGCAGCTGGAACTCACCCCAGGCCTACAATGAGCAGTTCTTC. Residues: CASSWNSPQAYNEQFF.

The chain links TRBV6-1 to TRBJ2-3; tentative D call: TRBD1 (5 bases). V lost 2 bases and J 3 bases, leaving 12 bases between the germline ends. Germline CDR1 is MNHNS and CDR2 is SASEGT. The CDR3 extends over 15 amino acids. The CDR3 loop reads CASSEIRVPTDTQYF. Written as DNA, the CDR3 is TGTGCCAGCAGTGAAATCAGGGTGCCTACAGATACGCAGTATTTT.

The gene calls are TRBV9 and TRBJ2-1, with 10 bases aligning to TRBD1. V dropped 3 bases and J dropped 6; count of bases not matched to a gene: 9. This CDR3 comprises 16 residues. Germline lookup yields CDR1 SGDLS and CDR2 YYNGEE. The CDR3 coding sequence is TGTGCCAGCAGCGGGCCCGGGACAGGGGAAGGCAATGAGCAGTTCTTC. Residues: CASSGPGTGEGNEQFF.

The chain uses TRBV7-8 and TRBJ1-4, with a weak D call TRBD1 (6 bases). The CDR3 contains 15 residues. Germline V lookup: CDR1 SGHVS, CDR2 FQNEAQ. Trimming stripped 4 bases from V and 0 bases from J, with 9 bases between. The CDR3 loop reads CASSSRTATNEKLFF. CDR3 bases: TGTGCCAGCAGCTCGAGGACAGCAACTAATGAAAAACTGTTTTTT.

J is TRBJ2-2 and V is TRBV7-9; 8 nucleotides match TRBD2. Germline-derived CDR1 and CDR2 are SEHNR and FQNEAQ (reference sequence). The V segment lost 0 bases and the J segment 3 bases; nucleotides outside the gene matches: 9. The CDR3 loop spans 18 amino acids. CDR3 residues: CASSLARLASAYTGELFF. For the CDR3, the DNA is TGTGCCAGCAGCTTAGCAAGACTAGCGTCGGCTTACACCGGGGAGCTGTTTTTT.

The chain combines TRBV4-3 with TRBJ1-1; D is perhaps TRBD1 (5 bases). Germline CDR1 and CDR2: LGHNA and YSLEER. Between the trimmed V and J ends, which lost 0 bases and 10 bases, there was a span of 18 bases. The CDR3 runs 15 residues. CDR3 sequence reads: CASSQDHGGGRTAFF. The DNA of the CDR3 is TGCGCCAGCAGCCAAGATCACGGGGGAGGGAGAACAGCTTTCTTT.

This chain uses TRBV27 with TRBJ1-5, with 7 positions matching TRBD1. Germline V CDR1 and CDR2: MNHEY, SMNVEV (reference sequence). The CDR3 is 17 residues long. The ends lost 5 bases at V and 1 base at J; junction bases unmatched: 11. CDR3 region: CASSPRGGRLSNQPQHF. The CDR3 DNA reads TGTGCCAGCAGTCCTAGAGGGGGCAGGTTAAGCAATCAGCCCCAGCATTTT.

This sequence joins TRBV7-9 and TRBJ1-1; 7 nucleotides agree with TRBD1. Germline-derived CDR1 and CDR2 are SEHNR and FQNEAQ (reference sequence). The length of the CDR3 is 14 residues. J gave up 3 bases and V 5 bases, and 6 bases lay outside the gene matches. The CDR3 sequence: CASSPQGGDTEAFF. CDR3 in DNA: TGTGCCAGCAGCCCCCAGGGGGGCGACACTGAAGCTTTCTTT.

The V call is TRBV4-2, the J call TRBJ1-2; no definite D call. Germline assignment: CDR1 LGHNA and CDR2 YNFKEQ. This CDR3 has 15 residues. V dropped 4 bases and J dropped 5 bases, with 17 bases sitting between them. The CDR3 is CASSREGSSSYGYTF. DNA for the CDR3: TGTGCCAGCAGCCGCGAGGGTTCTTCTTCATATGGCTACACCTTC.

V gene TRBV7-2 combines with J gene TRBJ1-6; tentatively, D is TRBD1 (5 bases). This CDR3 region has 13 residues. V lost 1 base, J lost 8 bases, and 6 bases lay in between. Germline V lookup: CDR1 SGHTA, CDR2 FQGNSA. The CDR3 spells CASSLGGDSPLHF. Written as DNA, the CDR3 is TGTGCCAGCAGCTTAGGGGGCGATTCACCCCTCCACTTT.

The chain is built from TRBV18 and TRBJ2-7, with 9 positions matching TRBD1. The CDR3 contains 15 residues. J gave up 2 bases and V 3 bases, and 5 bases lay outside the gene matches. Germline assignment: CDR1 KGHSH and CDR2 LQKENI. The CDR3 reads CASSPGQGSTYEQYF. CDR3 nucleotides: TGTGCCAGCTCACCGGGACAGGGAAGCACCTACGAGCAGTACTTC.

The chain combines TRBV19 with TRBJ1-1; 9 bases line up with TRBD1. V lost 5 bases, J lost 4 bases, and 11 bases stayed unmatched. The CDR3 spans 16 residues. Germline V CDR1 and CDR2: LNHDA, SQIVND (reference sequence). The CDR3 protein is CASSPWDRARSTEAFF. The DNA of the CDR3 is TGTGCCAGTAGTCCCTGGGACAGGGCTAGGAGCACTGAAGCTTTCTTT.

The chain combines TRBV9 with TRBJ2-1, with D perhaps TRBD2 (6 bases). Trimming stripped 4 bases from V and 9 bases from J, with 20 bases between. Germline CDR1 is SGDLS and CDR2 is YYNGEE. The CDR3 totals 15 residues. The CDR3 is CASSPRMLVGGEQFF. Here the CDR3 DNA reads TGTGCCAGCAGCCCCCGTATGCTCGTGGGGGGTGAGCAGTTCTTC.

This clone is a singleton in its sample. The chain employs TRBV4-3 and TRBJ2-2; possibly TRBD2 for D (5 bases). Trimming shortened V by 3 bases and J by 0 bases, and 11 bases separated the two germline ends. The CDR3 consists of 16 residues. CDR1 LGHNA and CDR2 YSLEER come from the germline V gene. The CDR3 DNA reads as TGCGCCAGCAGCCAGGACTTACGCACGAACACCGGGGAGCTGTTTTTT. Its translation is CASSQDLRTNTGELFF.

V is TRBV7-8 and J is TRBJ1-1; 12 nucleotides match TRBD1. The germline gives CDR1 SGHVS, CDR2 FQNEAQ. The CDR3 runs 17 residues. V was clipped by 4 bases and J by 2 bases; unmatched bases: 8. The CDR3 sequence is CASSWPAGQGANTEAFF. CDR3 sequence (DNA): TGTGCCAGCAGCTGGCCGGCGGGACAGGGGGCAAACACTGAAGCTTTCTTT.

This rearrangement joins TRBV2 to TRBJ2-1, with D uncertain. V lost 9 bases and J 0 bases, leaving 9 bases between the germline ends. The germline gives CDR1 SNHLY, CDR2 FYNNEI. The CDR3 contains 13 residues. The CDR3 sequence is CASSLSSYNEQFF. In nucleotides, the CDR3 is TGTGCCAGTTCATTGAGCTCCTACAATGAGCAGTTCTTC.

The chain employs TRBV6-6 and TRBJ1-3; 8 nucleotides agree with TRBD1. Losses at the gene ends were 0 bases for V and 1 base for J; bases not matched to a gene: 2. This CDR3 region has 16 residues. Germline loops: CDR1 MNHNY, CDR2 SVGAGI (reference sequence). The CDR3 sequence: CASSYSRTGSGNTIYF. CDR3 DNA sequence: TGTGCCAGCAGTTACTCTCGGACAGGGTCTGGAAACACCATATATTTT.

This clone appeared a single time. This chain connects TRBV29-1 to TRBJ2-5; 8 bases line up with TRBD1. J gave up 1 base and V 6 bases, and 7 bases lay outside the gene matches. Germline V gives CDR1 SQVTM, CDR2 ANQGSEA. There are 14 residues in the CDR3. The CDR3 reads CSVGGQAFQETQYF. The CDR3 DNA is TGCAGCGTGGGGGGACAGGCCTTCCAAGAGACCCAGTACTTC. Combining the CDR3 with reference TRBV29-1 and TRBJ2-5 gives the whole variable domain SAVISQKPSRDICQRGTSLTIQCQVDSQVTMMFWYRQQPGQSLTLIATANQGSEATYESGFVIDKFPISRPNLTFSTLTVSNMSPEDSSIYLCSVGGQAFQETQYFGPGTRLLVL.

The rearrangement links TRBV9 to TRBJ2-7; TRBD2 is a possible D gene (6 bases). Germline values: CDR1 SGDLS, CDR2 YYNGEE. V lost 0 bases and J lost 2, with 15 bases in between. CDR3 length: 16 amino acids. The CDR3 reads CASSVDAGTATYEQYF. The CDR3 DNA sequence: TGTGCCAGCAGCGTAGATGCGGGGACGGCCACCTACGAGCAGTACTTC.

V and J are TRBV19 and TRBJ1-5; 7 bases match TRBD1. The junction had 7 bases not matched to a gene; V was cut back by 1 base and J by 7 bases. Germline CDR1 LNHDA, CDR2 SQIVND (reference sequence). This CDR3 is built from 15 residues. The CDR3, as DNA: TGTGCCAGTAGTATAGGGGTGACAGGGAGGCAGCCCCAGCATTTT. Its translation: CASSIGVTGRQPQHF. The full variable domain, its missing parts supplied by reference TRBV19 and TRBJ1-5, is DGGITQSPKYLFRKEGQNVTLSCEQNLNHDAMYWYRQDPGQGLRLIYYSQIVNDFQKGDIAEGYSVSREKKESFPLTVTSAQKNPTAFYLCASSIGVTGRQPQHFGDGTRLSIL.

The table lists this clone with a few counts. The CDR3 spells CAWSPGYLAEQYF. The CDR3 DNA reads TGTGCCTGGTCCCCGGGCTACCTAGCGGAGCAGTACTTC. The chain combines TRBV30 with TRBJ2-7, with D perhaps matching TRBD2 (6 bases). The CDR3 contains 13 residues. Trimming pared 5 bases from V and 7 bases from J, leaving 18 bases between. From germline, CDR1 is GTSNPN and CDR2 SVGIG (reference sequence).